The T cell receptor (delta chain) under discussion was sequenced for a study of gamma-delta chains in newborns, infants, children. Looking at the study overall: Microbial exposure reportedly drives polyclonal innate γδ T cell expansion after birth.

TCRdb reprocessed the reads using CATT. Of roughly 4,000 delta-chain clones in the sample, around 43% were seen once. Judged by abundance, this clone is medium-sized. This CDR3 spans 18 amino acids. Unmatched junction bases numbered 3, after V lost 0 bases and J lost 0 bases. The germline V gene has CDR1 GEAIGNYY and CDR2 EKD. The sample here was blood, taken at week 6. The clonotype comes from a child who was a newborn, infant or young child, either healthy, febrile or measles-vaccinated (not recorded which). The chain joins TRDV2 to TRDJ3, with 8 bases aligning to TRDD3. The DNA of the CDR3 is TGTGCCTGTGACACCTGGGGGATTAGCTCCTGGGACACCCGACAGATGTTTTTC. As protein: CACDTWGISSWDTRQMFF.